What follows are 23 T cell receptor beta chains derived from one specimen sequenced in a study of CD8+ T cells in alopecia areata listed by TCRdb under 2018. Libraries were made using the immunoSEQ multiplex PCR assay. To provide template for TCR sequencing, every sample had RNA extracted and reverse transcribed into cDNA. TCRdb retrieved this table from immuneACCESS and kept in-frame rearrangements only. Not all clones are present; in checked studies, unresolved V genes account for under half, and no reason is known for the remainder. The sample contains fewer than 110,000 clones, approximately 84% of them found a single time. Around 10% of the sample lies in the top ten. In the paper's terms, the treatment or condition label means: oral pan-JAK inhibitor, 5-10 mg twice daily. The input for sequencing was CD8+ T cells sorted from blood, taken between weeks 30 and 35, from a patient treated with tofacitinib. These receptors originate from a human donor with alopecia areata.

The rearrangement links TRBV7-9 to TRBJ1-2; weak D call: TRBD1 (6 bases). The CDR3 runs to 15 residues. With 4 bases removed from V and 1 base from J, the gap between germline ends came to 13 bases. Germline loops: CDR1 SEHNR, CDR2 FQNEAQ (reference sequence). CDR3: CASSWMDSINYGYTF. CDR3 DNA: TGTGCCAGCAGCTGGATGGACAGCATTAACTATGGCTACACCTTC.

The chain employs TRBV7-9 and TRBJ2-3; TRBD1 or TRBD2 may be the D gene (7 bases each). The V gene's germline CDR1 is SEHNR and CDR2 FQNEAQ (reference sequence). The CDR3 spans 15 residues. Trimming cost V 8 bases and J 4 bases, with 19 bases left between them. The CDR3 DNA follows: TGTGCCAGCCCGCCGGGGAGGGGGCCGTCAGATACGCAGTATTTT. It translates to CASPPGRGPSDTQYF.

J is TRBJ2-7 and V is TRBV27, with TRBD1 matching over 10 bases. The CDR3 contains 15 residues. J gave up 2 bases and V 5 bases, and 6 bases lay outside the gene matches. Per the germline V gene, CDR1 is MNHEY and CDR2 is SMNVEV (reference sequence). The CDR3 DNA reads TGTGCCAGCAGTGCGGGGACAGGGGACGCCTACGAGCAGTACTTC. Its translation: CASSAGTGDAYEQYF.

The J gene is TRBJ1-1, the V gene TRBV30, with unresolved D. Trimming removed 4 bases from V and 1 base from J, with 4 bases in between. Germline CDR1 and CDR2: GTSNPN and SVGIG (reference sequence). The CDR3 runs to 11 residues. The CDR3 spells CAWTWNTEAFF. The CDR3 DNA sequence: TGTGCCTGGACCTGGAACACTGAAGCTTTCTTT.

The rearrangement joins TRBV29-1 to TRBJ2-7, with D perhaps assigned TRBD1 or TRBD2 (5 bases each). Trimming shortened V by 5 bases and J by 0 bases, and 14 bases separated the two germline ends. Germline CDR1 reads SQVTM; CDR2 reads ANQGSEA. The CDR3 runs 14 residues. The CDR3 loop is CSVRDGMSSYEQYF. The CDR3 DNA is TGCAGCGTTCGGGACGGGATGAGCTCCTACGAGCAGTACTTC.

As for this clone: This sample includes further DNA sequences coding for the same CDR3. The chain has TRBV7-6 and TRBJ2-1; D not resolved. Germline V gives CDR1 SGHVS, CDR2 FNYEAQ. The V end lost 2 bases, the J end lost 6 bases, and 5 bases lay between the germline ends. This CDR3 comprises 12 residues. The DNA for the CDR3 is TGTGCCAGCAGCTTAAGAGGCAATGAGCAGTTCTTC. As protein: CASSLRGNEQFF.

The J gene is TRBJ2-2, the V gene TRBV9; tentative D call: TRBD1 (5 bases). Per germline, CDR1 SGDLS and CDR2 YYNGEE. The CDR3 spans 14 residues. Trimming took 4 bases from V and 4 from J, leaving 11 bases between them. CDR3 coding DNA: TGTGCCAGCAGCTCACAGGCGAGCACCGGGGAGCTGTTTTTT. Translating gives CASSSQASTGELFF. Variable domain in full (rest from reference TRBV9 and TRBJ2-2): DSGVTQTPKHLITATGQRVTLRCSPRSGDLSVYWYQQSLDQGLQFLIQYYNGEERAKGNILERFSAQQFPDLHSELNLSSLELGDSALYFCASSSQASTGELFFGEGSRLTVL.

The chain couples TRBV7-9 to TRBJ2-1; D is uncertain. From germline, CDR1 is SEHNR and CDR2 FQNEAQ (reference sequence). The CDR3 has 16 amino acids. The V end was cut by 5 bases, the J end by 4 bases, with 18 bases between. CDR3 region: CASSPPFGLQYNEQFF. The CDR3 region has the DNA TGTGCCAGCAGCCCCCCCTTTGGGCTACAGTACAATGAGCAGTTCTTC.

This sequence joins TRBV4-1 and TRBJ2-5; D call uncertain. V shed 1 base and J shed 4 bases, with 7 bases lying between them. Germline V CDR1 and CDR2: MGHRA, YSYEKL. The CDR3 contains 13 residues. The CDR3 nucleotides are TGCGCCAGCAGCCAAGTATGGGGAGAGACCCAGTACTTC. Amino acids: CASSQVWGETQYF.

The chain uses TRBV6-5 and TRBJ2-3; D gene unclear. The germline V gene encodes CDR1 MNHEY and CDR2 SVGAGI. The CDR3 has 13 residues. V lost 8 bases, J lost 4 bases, and 13 bases lay in between. Here the CDR3 reads CASGSDEADTQYF. The CDR3 bases are TGTGCCAGCGGGTCCGATGAGGCAGATACGCAGTATTTT.

This clone was observed a handful of times. The chain combines TRBV7-2 with TRBJ2-7; 9 bases agree with TRBD2. Trimming at V came to 3 bases and at J to 3 bases, leaving 6 bases not matched to a gene. This CDR3 comprises 15 residues. CDR1 is SGHTA and CDR2 is FQGNSA in the germline V gene. CDR3 amino acids: CASSFPGTSIYEQYF. The CDR3 DNA reads TGTGCCAGCAGCTTCCCCGGGACTAGCATCTACGAGCAGTACTTC.

This clone has only a few counts. This sequence joins TRBV29-1 and TRBJ1-2; no clear D. V lost 4 bases to trimming and J lost 2 bases, with 8 bases between them. The CDR3 has 12 residues. CDR1 is SQVTM and CDR2 is ANQGSEA in the germline V gene. CDR3 protein: CSVALLNYGYTF. In nucleotides, the CDR3 is TGCAGCGTTGCCTTACTCAACTATGGCTACACCTTC.

The gene calls are TRBV19 and TRBJ2-1; 7 bases are a match to TRBD2. The length of the CDR3 is 15 residues. Losses at the gene ends were 1 base for V and 6 bases for J; bases not matched to a gene: 6. Germline CDR1 LNHDA, CDR2 SQIVND (reference sequence). DNA for the CDR3: TGTGCCAGTAGTATAGGCGGGAGATCAGGCAATGAGCAGTTCTTC. Translated, it gives CASSIGGRSGNEQFF.

This clone appeared a single time. V is TRBV11-2 and J is TRBJ2-3; the match to TRBD1 covers 7 bases. Germline V gene lookup returns CDR1 SGHAT and CDR2 FQNNGV. The junction had 10 bases not matched to a gene; V was cut back by 2 bases and J by 2 bases. CDR3 length: 17 residues. This chain's CDR3 is CASSLTTGVLHTDTQYF. DNA for the CDR3: TGTGCCAGCAGCTTAACCACAGGGGTGCTCCACACAGATACGCAGTATTTT.

This clone was picked up one time. The gene calls are TRBV11-3 and TRBJ2-7, with 7 bases identical to TRBD1. Germline V lookup: CDR1 SGHNT, CDR2 YENEEA. The CDR3 runs to 13 residues. Trimming removed 4 bases from V and 7 bases from J; junction bases left unmatched: 7. This CDR3 reads CASSSGTVSEQYF. CDR3 DNA: TGTGCCAGCAGCTCCGGGACAGTTTCTGAGCAGTACTTC.

This clone was observed a handful of times. The rearrangement uses TRBV7-9 and TRBJ2-7; 9 positions match TRBD1. The germline CDR1 and CDR2 sequences are SEHNR and FQNEAQ (reference sequence). V was clipped by 3 bases and J by 4 bases; unmatched bases: 4. The CDR3 contains 14 residues. Written as DNA, the CDR3 is TGTGCCAGCAGCTTCCGGGACAGGGTGTACGAGCAGTACTTC. It specifies CASSFRDRVYEQYF.

This sequence joins TRBV28 and TRBJ2-1, with D unclear. The germline V gene has CDR1 MDHEN and CDR2 SYDVKM. The germline V and J ends were trimmed by 4 bases and 6 bases, with 13 bases remaining between them. This CDR3 is built from 14 residues. CDR3 loop: CASSSFGVVNEQFF. CDR3 in DNA: TGTGCCAGCAGTTCATTTGGGGTGGTCAATGAGCAGTTCTTC.

The chain carries TRBV12-5 and TRBJ2-3; no definite D call. V lost 2 bases to trimming and J lost 6 bases, with 9 bases between them. Germline-derived CDR1 and CDR2 are LGHNT and FRNRAP. This CDR3 is 13 amino acids long. CDR3 sequence reads: CASGLSLKDTQYF. The CDR3 DNA sequence: TGTGCTAGTGGTTTGAGTCTTAAGGATACGCAGTATTTT.

The chain employs TRBV4-1 and TRBJ1-1; D not resolved. V was pared by 1 base and J by 5 bases, with 8 bases between. This CDR3 region has 13 residues. Germline V gene sequence: CDR1 MGHRA, CDR2 YSYEKL. The chain's CDR3 is CASSQVVGTEAFF. The CDR3 coding sequence is TGCGCCAGCAGCCAAGTGGTAGGGACTGAAGCTTTCTTT.

The J gene is TRBJ2-7, the V gene TRBV28, with D perhaps matching TRBD1 (6 bases). The V gene lost 5 bases and the J gene lost 3 bases, with 20 bases spanning the gap. Germline assignment: CDR1 MDHEN and CDR2 SYDVKM. This CDR3 region has 16 residues. This CDR3 reads CASSPVSDRRYYEQYF. The CDR3 region has the DNA TGTGCCAGCAGTCCGGTATCGGACAGAAGATACTACGAGCAGTACTTC.

The rearrangement joins TRBV19 to TRBJ1-1; D is possibly TRBD1 (6 bases). The CDR3 has 14 amino acids. V lost 5 bases and J 1 base, leaving 11 bases between the germline ends. Germline lookup yields CDR1 LNHDA and CDR2 SQIVND (reference sequence). The CDR3 is CASSLLGGNTEAFF. For the CDR3, the DNA is TGTGCCAGTAGTTTGTTAGGGGGGAACACTGAAGCTTTCTTT.

The V and J genes are TRBV10-2 and TRBJ2-1; TRBD1 or TRBD2 may be the D gene (5 bases each). The length of the CDR3 is 15 residues. The germline V gene has CDR1 WSHSY and CDR2 SAAADI. With 6 bases removed from V and 0 bases from J, the gap between germline ends came to 12 bases. CDR3 sequence: CASSSWGSSYNEQFF. The CDR3, as DNA: TGCGCCAGCAGCTCCTGGGGGAGCTCCTACAATGAGCAGTTCTTC.

The rearrangement joins TRBV7-9 to TRBJ1-4; 9 bases fit TRBD1. The CDR3 is made up of 16 amino acids. Trimming removed 5 bases from V and 5 bases from J; junction bases left unmatched: 9. Germline V gene sequence: CDR1 SEHNR, CDR2 FQNEAQ (reference sequence). DNA of the CDR3: TGTGCCAGCAGCCCCTCCCGGGGACAGGGAAATGAAAAACTGTTTTTT. Translating gives CASSPSRGQGNEKLFF.